Presented here are 32 T cell receptor beta chains from one specimen sequenced in a study of blood T cell repertoires in COVID-19 (dated by TCRdb to about 2020). Libraries were prepared through the immunoSEQ multiplex PCR assay. Imported from immuneACCESS, the table was reduced by TCRdb to in-frame sequences with V and J called. These copies leave out some clones; in studies compared against another copy, an unresolved V gene accounts for under half, and the cause of the remainder is not known. The sample includes around 84,000 clones, with around 78% observed a single time. About a third of the sample comes from the top ten. The specimen was peripheral blood. The receptor source for this set is a man in his 60s with COVID-19, enrolled during active disease.

The genes are TRBV4-1 and TRBJ2-7; D is perhaps TRBD2 (6 bases). The CDR3 totals 13 residues. The germline gives CDR1 MGHRA, CDR2 YSYEKL. The ends were cut back, 0 bases at V and 6 bases at J, with 9 bases in the middle. The CDR3 sequence is CASSQDSGGEQYF. DNA of the CDR3: TGCGCCAGCAGCCAAGATTCCGGGGGCGAGCAGTACTTC.

This clone was seen a single time. V and J are TRBV5-8 and TRBJ2-5; TRBD1 aligns across 11 bases. The ends lost 1 base at V and 5 bases at J; junction bases unmatched: 4. This CDR3 spans 15 amino acids. Germline V gives CDR1 SGHTS, CDR2 YDEGEE. CDR3 sequence reads: CASSLWRTGGETQYF. The CDR3 coding sequence is TGTGCCAGCAGCTTGTGGAGGACAGGGGGCGAGACCCAGTACTTC.

This clone was seen a handful of times. V and J are TRBV10-3 and TRBJ1-4, with TRBD1 matching over 7 bases. CDR1 is ENHRY, CDR2 SYGVKD, per germline. This CDR3 is built from 15 residues. Trimming cost V 6 bases and J 1 base; bases outside gene matches: 5. CDR3 coding DNA: TGTGCCATCAGCCCAAGGGGGCAAACTAATGAAAAACTGTTTTTT. Translation: CAISPRGQTNEKLFF.

The rearrangement uses TRBV19 and TRBJ2-7; no clear D. Germline values: CDR1 LNHDA, CDR2 SQIVND (reference sequence). CDR3 length equals 14 residues. V was trimmed by 8 bases and J by 0 bases, leaving 14 bases between them. CDR3 amino acids: CASPPGRNSYEQYF. CDR3 in DNA: TGTGCCAGTCCACCGGGTCGTAACTCCTACGAGCAGTACTTC.

The rearrangement uses TRBV9 and TRBJ1-2; 8 positions match TRBD1. V was clipped by 0 bases and J by 4 bases; unmatched bases: 2. CDR3 length: 14 residues. Germline CDR1 SGDLS, CDR2 YYNGEE. DNA for the CDR3: TGTGCCAGCAGCGTAGAGACAGGGGTCTATGGCTACACCTTC. Protein: CASSVETGVYGYTF.

The chain combines TRBV7-3 with TRBJ2-5; 12 bases are shared with TRBD2. The CDR3 contains 15 residues. Germline-derived CDR1 and CDR2 are SGHTA and FQGTGA. Unmatched junction bases numbered 5, after V lost 4 bases and J lost 5 bases. The DNA for the CDR3 is TGTGCCAGCAGCTCACTAGCGGGGGGACTGGAGACCCAGTACTTC. Its protein is CASSSLAGGLETQYF. The full variable domain, in which reference TRBV7-3 and TRBJ2-5 provide the parts outside the CDR3, is GAGVSQTPSNKVTEKGKYVELRCDPISGHTALYWYRQSLGQGPEFLIYFQGTGAADDSGLPNDRFFAVRPEGSVSTLKIQRTERGDSAVYLCASSSLAGGLETQYFGPGTRLLVL.

The rearrangement links TRBV5-1 to TRBJ1-5; 7 bases map to TRBD1. This CDR3 spans 14 amino acids. V shed 4 bases and J 4 bases; nucleotides not matched to a gene: 5. Germline CDR1 and CDR2: SGHRS and YFSETQ. The CDR3 protein is CASSPGTENQPQHF. CDR3 nucleotides: TGCGCCAGCAGCCCCGGGACAGAAAATCAGCCCCAGCATTTT.

The V gene is TRBV19, the J gene TRBJ2-4; possible D gene TRBD1, 6 bases. Germline values: CDR1 LNHDA, CDR2 SQIVND (reference sequence). V was clipped by 6 bases and J by 0 bases, with 12 bases between them. The CDR3 runs 15 residues. CDR3 sequence reads: CASSATGLAKNIQYF. CDR3 nucleotides: TGTGCCAGTAGCGCCACAGGGTTAGCCAAAAACATTCAGTACTTC.

The chain combines TRBV29-1 with TRBJ2-3, with 7 nucleotides matching TRBD1. Germline CDR1 reads SQVTM; CDR2 reads ANQGSEA. The CDR3 spans 13 residues. The J segment lost 1 base and the V segment lost 3 bases, leaving 1 base of the junction unmatched. The CDR3 loop is CSVDTGGTDTQYF. The CDR3 DNA follows: TGCAGCGTTGATACAGGGGGCACAGATACGCAGTATTTT.

CDR3 region: CASSLKPFRDRNTGELFF. For the CDR3, the DNA is TGTGCCAGCAGCTTAAAGCCGTTCAGGGATCGGAACACCGGGGAGCTGTTTTTT. This chain uses TRBV5-6 with TRBJ2-2, with D possibly being TRBD1 (5 bases). This CDR3 has 18 residues. Germline lookup yields CDR1 SGHDT and CDR2 YYEEEE. V was cut by 2 bases and J by 1 base, with 18 bases left in between.

This clone was counted a few times. The V call is TRBV6-5, the J call TRBJ1-3, with 9 bases fitting TRBD1. Germline CDR1 and CDR2: MNHEY and SVGAGI. CDR3 size: 15 residues. Trimming removed 6 bases from V and 2 bases from J; junction bases left unmatched: 5. DNA for the CDR3: TGTGCCAGCAGAAGGACAGGGGATACTGGAAACACCATATATTTT. Its translation is CASRRTGDTGNTIYF.

The chain couples TRBV27 to TRBJ2-2; D possibly corresponds to TRBD2 (6 bases). Germline V gene sequence: CDR1 MNHEY, CDR2 SMNVEV (reference sequence). V lost 6 bases to trimming and J lost 0 bases, with 8 bases between them. CDR3 size: 14 residues. This CDR3 is CASRGGSNTGELFF. The DNA for the CDR3 is TGTGCCAGCAGGGGAGGATCGAACACCGGGGAGCTGTTTTTT.

This chain joins TRBV7-2 and TRBJ1-1; 9 bases align to TRBD1. Germline CDR1 SGHTA, CDR2 FQGNSA. Trimming removed 0 bases from V and 1 base from J; junction bases left unmatched: 6. The CDR3 has 17 amino acids. CDR3 sequence (DNA): TGTGCCAGCAGCTTAGCTGGGTTGGGACAGGGGAACACTGAAGCTTTCTTT. Translating it yields CASSLAGLGQGNTEAFF.

This chain connects TRBV7-9 to TRBJ2-7, with 7 bases aligning to TRBD2. The V segment lost 5 bases and the J segment 4 bases; nucleotides outside the gene matches: 11. Germline V lookup: CDR1 SEHNR, CDR2 FQNEAQ (reference sequence). The CDR3 consists of 15 residues. CDR3 loop: CASSPQAGPIYEQYF. The CDR3 nucleotides are TGTGCCAGCAGCCCCCAAGCGGGGCCTATTTACGAGCAGTACTTC.

The chain combines TRBV30 with TRBJ1-2, with 7 bases aligning to TRBD1. The trim removed 1 base at V and 5 bases at J, leaving 4 bases unmatched. Germline V gene data show CDR1 as GTSNPN and CDR2 as SVGIG (reference sequence). The length of the CDR3 is 13 residues. CDR3 nucleotides: TGTGCCTGGAGTGGCGGGACAGTTTATGGCTACACCTTC. Its translation is CAWSGGTVYGYTF.

The chain uses TRBV4-1 and TRBJ2-7, with TRBD1 as a possible D gene (6 bases). The V and J ends lost 3 bases and 1 base respectively, with 13 bases between them. From germline, CDR1 is MGHRA and CDR2 YSYEKL. The CDR3 runs to 15 residues. The CDR3 sequence is CASSQATGMSYEQYF. The CDR3 DNA reads as TGCGCCAGCAGCCAGGCCACAGGGATGTCCTACGAGCAGTACTTC.

CDR3 residues: CASSLGQRNTEAFF. CDR3 in DNA: TGTGCCAGCAGCTTAGGACAGCGGAACACTGAAGCTTTCTTT. This chain links TRBV7-9 with TRBJ1-1; perhaps TRBD1 as D (5 bases). In germline, CDR1 is SEHNR, CDR2 FQNEAQ (reference sequence). This CDR3 contains 14 residues. V lost 1 base to trimming and J lost 1 base, with 7 bases between them.

This clone was picked up a small number of times. This chain links TRBV6-5 with TRBJ1-2; 8 nucleotides align to TRBD1. The V gene end was trimmed by 7 bases and the J gene end by 5 bases; junction bases not matched to a gene: 9. The CDR3 runs 14 residues. Germline CDR1 and CDR2: MNHEY and SVGAGI. CDR3 sequence reads: CASNEGTGGYGYTF. CDR3 in DNA: TGTGCCAGCAACGAAGGGACAGGAGGATATGGCTACACCTTC.

This clone was recorded only once. The chain links TRBV30 to TRBJ2-3; 14 bases map to TRBD2. V lost 3 bases, J lost 5 bases, and 10 bases stayed unmatched. The CDR3 runs 17 residues. Germline assignment: CDR1 GTSNPN and CDR2 SVGIG (reference sequence). Here the CDR3 reads CAWSPGLAGEGQDTQYF. The CDR3 bases are TGTGCCTGGAGCCCGGGACTAGCGGGGGAAGGACAAGATACGCAGTATTTT.

V gene TRBV7-6 combines with J gene TRBJ2-5, with D possibly being TRBD2 (6 bases). The CDR3 runs 14 residues. V was pared by 4 bases and J by 2 bases, with 11 bases between. Per germline, CDR1 SGHVS and CDR2 FNYEAQ. This CDR3 reads CASSYPGLQETQYF. The CDR3 DNA sequence: TGTGCCAGCAGCTACCCGGGACTTCAAGAGACCCAGTACTTC.

The V call is TRBV11-3, the J call TRBJ2-3; TRBD1 agrees at 7 bases. Germline V lookup: CDR1 SGHNT, CDR2 YENEEA. V gave up 2 bases and J gave up 1 base; unmatched junction bases: 3. The CDR3 length is 15 residues. CDR3 sequence: CASSLHTGGTDTQYF. The CDR3 coding sequence is TGTGCCAGCAGCTTACACACAGGGGGCACAGATACGCAGTATTTT.

The chain combines TRBV3-1 (or the pseudogene TRBV3-2) with TRBJ2-1, with 13 bases fitting TRBD2. Germline V gene lookup returns CDR1 LGHDT and CDR2 YNNKEL (reference sequence). CDR3 size: 17 residues. The V and J ends lost 1 base and 7 bases, in that order; junction bases with no gene match: 7. The CDR3 DNA is TGTGCCAGCAGCCAAGGACTAGCGGGAGGTCCGTGGAATGAGCAGTTCTTC. Translated, it gives CASSQGLAGGPWNEQFF.

This clone was counted once. This rearrangement joins TRBV5-4 to TRBJ2-2; possibly TRBD2 for D (7 bases). Trimming pared 1 base from V and 0 bases from J, leaving 13 bases between. The CDR3 runs 17 residues. CDR1 and CDR2 from the germline V gene are SGHNT and YYREEE (reference sequence). Written as DNA, the CDR3 is TGTGCCAGCAGCTTGACCGGGCGGGGGCCGAACACCGGGGAGCTGTTTTTT. It is translated as CASSLTGRGPNTGELFF.

V usage is TRBV7-2 and J usage is TRBJ2-7; D unresolved. V lost 5 bases and J lost 0, with 11 bases in between. The germline gives CDR1 SGHTA, CDR2 FQGNSA. The CDR3 has 14 residues. The CDR3 DNA reads TGTGCCAGCAGCCCGAGGATCAGCTCCTACGAGCAGTACTTC. Translated: CASSPRISSYEQYF.

The rearrangement uses TRBV12-5 and TRBJ2-1, with D unresolved. Germline V lookup: CDR1 LGHNT, CDR2 FRNRAP. The CDR3 contains 12 residues. V lost 7 bases and J 9 bases, leaving 13 bases between the germline ends. The CDR3 reads CASAPPSVEQFF. CDR3 nucleotide sequence: TGTGCTAGTGCCCCCCCTAGTGTTGAGCAGTTCTTC.

The V call is TRBV15, the J call TRBJ2-3, with 9 bases that match TRBD2. Looked up from germline, CDR1 is LNHNV and CDR2 is YYDKDF (reference sequence). The CDR3 length is 17 residues. Germline trimming cut 2 bases from V and 3 bases from J; bases unmatched to any gene: 9. The CDR3, as DNA: TGTGCCACCAGCAGATACTCAGGGACTAGCAGAACAGATACGCAGTATTTT. This codes for CATSRYSGTSRTDTQYF. The whole variable domain, remainder taken from reference TRBV15 and TRBJ2-3, is DAMVIQNPRYQVTQFGKPVTLSCSQTLNHNVMYWYQQKSSQAPKLLFHYYDKDFNNEADTPDNFQSRRPNTSFCFLDIRSPGLGDTAMYLCATSRYSGTSRTDTQYFGPGTRLTVL.

V gene TRBV23-1 combines with J gene TRBJ2-7; TRBD1 aligns across 8 bases. TRBV23-1 is an ORF for which the function is uncertain. The CDR3 runs to 16 residues. J was trimmed by 2 bases and V by 0 bases; bases with no gene match: 6. The DNA of the CDR3 is TGCGCCAGCAGTCAATCTCCTCAGGGGGCCCCCTACGAGCAGTACTTC. Protein: CASSQSPQGAPYEQYF.

This clone was observed a single time. The V and J genes are TRBV5-1 and TRBJ2-5; 10 nucleotides match TRBD2. Germline CDR1 SGHRS, CDR2 YFSETQ. With V trimmed by 2 bases and J by 1 base, 2 bases remained unmatched. This CDR3 has 15 amino acids. In nucleotides, the CDR3 is TGCGCCAGCAGCTTAGCGGGGGGGGCCCAAGAGACCCAGTACTTC. Translation: CASSLAGGAQETQYF.

The genes are TRBV2 and TRBJ2-5; D unresolved. Germline CDR1 SNHLY, CDR2 FYNNEI. V shed 1 base and J shed 3 bases, with 6 bases lying between them. CDR3 length: 13 residues. The CDR3 DNA reads TGTGCCAGCAGTGAAGATTTAAAAGAGACCCAGTACTTC. Translating gives CASSEDLKETQYF. Based on the CDR3 plus reference TRBV2 and TRBJ2-5, the full variable domain is EPEVTQTPSHQVTQMGQEVILRCVPISNHLYFYWYRQILGQKVEFLVSFYNNEISEKSEIFDDQFSVERPDGSNFTLKIRSTKLEDSAMYFCASSEDLKETQYFGPGTRLLVL.

In DNA form, the CDR3 reads TGTGCCAGCAGCTTGGGAACATCTAGCTCCTATAATTCACCCCTCCACTTT. The encoded protein is CASSLGTSSSYNSPLHF. The chain joins TRBV5-6 to TRBJ1-6; D remains unclear. V shed 0 bases and J shed 0 bases, with 10 bases lying between them. The CDR3 contains 17 residues. Germline CDR1 and CDR2: SGHDT and YYEEEE.

V gene TRBV29-1 combines with J gene TRBJ2-7; D may be TRBD2 (5 bases). Trimming cost V 7 bases and J 7 bases, with 17 bases left between them. The CDR3 loop spans 12 amino acids. CDR1 and CDR2 (germline): SQVTM, ANQGSEA. The DNA of the CDR3 is TGCAGCGCGAGAGCCGGGATCAGGGAGCAGTACTTC. It specifies CSARAGIREQYF.

The chain combines TRBV4-1 with TRBJ1-1; no reliable D call. Germline V lookup: CDR1 MGHRA, CDR2 YSYEKL. The CDR3 is 15 amino acids. V lost 2 bases, J lost 3 bases, and 13 bases lay in between. The CDR3 here is CASSQSSSRDTEAFF. CDR3 bases: TGCGCCAGCAGCCAAAGCTCGAGTCGGGACACTGAAGCTTTCTTT.